This TCR beta chain was recorded in a study of blood T cell repertoires in COVID-19. Across the whole study: Donors in the United States, Italy and Spain gave samples during acute or convalescent COVID-19. From T cells, B-cell-depleted T cells, or PBMCs came the material, which was cDNA or gDNA.

Repertoires were generated with immunoSEQ multiplex PCR, while TCRdb's copy carries only in-frame clones and drops some. The sample contains 20,000 to 25,000 clones, over 75% of which appear only once. This clonotype was sampled from a woman over 75 with acute or convalescent COVID-19. The sequenced sample was peripheral blood.

CDR3 residues: CASSLVGTGWFWEYF. In DNA form, the CDR3 reads TGCGCCAGCAGCCTTGTCGGGACAGGCTGGTTTTGGGAGTACTTC. The chain links TRBV23-1 to TRBJ2-5, with 8 nucleotides matching TRBD1. TRBV23-1 is identified as an open reading frame with a role that is uncertain. CDR3 size: 15 residues. Trimming at V came to 6 bases and at J to 12 bases, leaving 18 bases not matched to a gene.